A single sample gave rise to the 23 T cell receptor beta chains below, sequenced in a study of control samples from healthy donors and cancer patients. Data came from immunoSEQ multiplex PCR; TCRdb stores just in-frame clones and leaves some out. Here the sample spans about 140,000 clones, 94% being singletons. Input material: blood. All receptors derive from a man between 40 and 49 years old in good health.

As DNA, the CDR3 is TGTGCTAGTGGTTTGGTACGAGGAGGGGATGGCTACACCTTC. Translation gives CASGLVRGGDGYTF. V is TRBV12-5 and J is TRBJ1-2; D is possibly TRBD1 (5 bases). CDR1 LGHNT and CDR2 FRNRAP come from the germline V gene. Deletions cut 0 bases from V and 6 bases from J, with 11 bases between. This CDR3 region has 14 residues.

The J gene is TRBJ2-7, the V gene TRBV5-6; D unresolved. Per the germline V gene, CDR1 is SGHDT and CDR2 is YYEEEE. There are 15 residues in the CDR3. Trimming cost V 0 bases and J 3 bases, with 13 bases left between them. The CDR3 nucleotides read TGTGCCAGCAGCTTGGTCGTGCAGTCTATCTACGAGCAGTACTTC. Translating it yields CASSLVVQSIYEQYF.

Here the CDR3 DNA reads TGTGCCAGCAGCCAAGAATTAGGACGCCTATCAAACAATGAGCAGTTCTTC. Encoded protein: CASSQELGRLSNNEQFF. The rearrangement joins TRBV14 to TRBJ2-1, with unresolved D. The CDR3 sequence is 17 residues long. Germline loops: CDR1 SGHDN, CDR2 FVKESK. Trimming removed 0 bases at V and 5 bases at J, with 17 bases between.

The chain links TRBV5-1 to TRBJ2-5; possibly TRBD1 for D (6 bases). Germline CDR1 reads SGHRS; CDR2 reads YFSETQ. CDR3 length equals 22 residues. V lost 1 base and J 5 bases, leaving 36 bases between the germline ends. CDR3: CASSLFRGMFGAQDREEETQYF. The CDR3 DNA follows: TGCGCCAGCAGCTTGTTTCGGGGCATGTTCGGGGCACAGGACAGAGAAGAGGAGACCCAGTACTTC.

This clone was recorded only once. The chain links TRBV9 to TRBJ2-7; D possibly corresponds to TRBD1 (6 bases). From germline, CDR1 is SGDLS and CDR2 YYNGEE. V gave up 3 bases and J gave up 0 bases, with 13 bases separating them. The CDR3 contains 15 residues. The CDR3 DNA is TGTGCCAGCAGCGGAACAGGGTTTCCCTCCTACGAGCAGTACTTC. Protein: CASSGTGFPSYEQYF.

The chain employs TRBV25-1 and TRBJ1-2, with 8 nucleotides matching TRBD1. The germline CDR1 and CDR2 sequences are MGHDK and SYGVNS. The CDR3 covers 15 residues. V was clipped by 3 bases and J by 6 bases; unmatched bases: 9. The chain's CDR3 is CASSDPDRAKDGYTF. CDR3 coding DNA: TGTGCCAGCAGTGACCCGGACAGGGCGAAAGATGGCTACACCTTC.

The rearrangement joins TRBV5-1 to TRBJ2-3; D not resolved. Looked up from germline, CDR1 is SGHRS and CDR2 is YFSETQ. The CDR3 length is 16 residues. V lost 0 bases to trimming and J lost 0 bases, with 11 bases between them. The CDR3 region has the DNA TGCGCCAGCAGCTTGGAGGGTGAGAGGAGCACAGATACGCAGTATTTT. It yields the protein CASSLEGERSTDTQYF.

J is TRBJ1-1 and V is TRBV13; possible D gene TRBD1, 5 bases. This CDR3 contains 15 residues. The germline gives CDR1 PRHDT, CDR2 FYEKMQ (reference sequence). Trimming left V 0 bases short and J 3 bases short, with 11 bases between. The DNA for the CDR3 is TGTGCCAGCAGCTTAGGCCCAGGGAGTGACACTGAAGCTTTCTTT. Protein: CASSLGPGSDTEAFF.

This chain joins TRBV7-2 and TRBJ1-1, with unresolved D. V lost 0 bases and J lost 3, with 5 bases in between. Germline V gene data show CDR1 as SGHTA and CDR2 as FQGNSA. There are 13 residues in the CDR3. The CDR3: CASSLALHTEAFF. CDR3 bases: TGTGCCAGCAGCTTAGCGCTTCACACTGAAGCTTTCTTT.

The CDR3 sequence: CASSSVQGRDTEAFF. In DNA form, the CDR3 reads TGTGCCAGCAGCTCCGTACAGGGTCGCGACACTGAAGCTTTCTTT. This sequence joins TRBV7-9 and TRBJ1-1; possibly TRBD1 for D (6 bases). The CDR3 runs to 15 residues. Trimming shortened V by 4 bases and J by 3 bases, and 15 bases separated the two germline ends. The germline V gene has CDR1 SEHNR and CDR2 FQNEAQ (reference sequence).

The chain joins TRBV9 to TRBJ1-1, with 7 bases aligning to TRBD1. The germline gives CDR1 SGDLS, CDR2 YYNGEE. The CDR3 totals 15 residues. Trimming cost V 4 bases and J 4 bases; bases outside gene matches: 10. Written as DNA, the CDR3 is TGTGCCAGCAGCCCCCAGGGGGAAGGTAGCACTGAAGCTTTCTTT. Residues: CASSPQGEGSTEAFF.

The chain couples TRBV6-5 to TRBJ1-3; no clear D gene. Looked up from germline, CDR1 is MNHEY and CDR2 is SVGAGI. This CDR3 is built from 14 residues. Trimming left V 6 bases short and J 1 base short, with 10 bases between. Written as DNA, the CDR3 is TGTGCCAGCAGCCGAGGAGTTTCTGGAAACACCATATATTTT. It codes for CASSRGVSGNTIYF.

The V and J genes are TRBV29-1 and TRBJ2-3; possible D gene TRBD1, 6 bases. Per germline, CDR1 SQVTM and CDR2 ANQGSEA. Trimming removed 6 bases from V and 2 bases from J, with 12 bases in between. The CDR3 totals 13 residues. Here the CDR3 reads CSVDRRLTDTQYF. The DNA of the CDR3 is TGCAGCGTCGACAGGCGCCTCACAGATACGCAGTATTTT.

The gene calls are TRBV27 and TRBJ2-5; 7 bases agree with TRBD1. The CDR3 runs 14 residues. V gave up 9 bases and J gave up 4 bases; unmatched junction bases: 11. Germline V lookup: CDR1 MNHEY, CDR2 SMNVEV (reference sequence). The DNA for the CDR3 is TGTGCCAGTGCCCCCAGGGGGACGGGAGAGACCCAGTACTTC. Protein sequence: CASAPRGTGETQYF.

The CDR3 is CSVVPASNYGYTF. The DNA for the CDR3 is TGCAGCGTTGTTCCCGCCAGTAACTATGGCTACACCTTC. V is TRBV29-1 and J is TRBJ1-2; D is unresolved. V lost 4 bases and J 1 base, leaving 10 bases between the germline ends. Per germline, CDR1 SQVTM and CDR2 ANQGSEA. This CDR3 is built from 13 residues.

This chain connects TRBV5-1 to TRBJ1-1, with 8 nucleotides matching TRBD1. CDR3 length equals 14 residues. Germline CDR1 is SGHRS and CDR2 is YFSETQ. J was trimmed by 3 bases and V by 5 bases; bases with no gene match: 6. The CDR3 protein is CASRTGGVDTEAFF. The CDR3 bases are TGCGCCAGCAGAACAGGGGGGGTCGACACTGAAGCTTTCTTT.

The V gene is TRBV6-2 or TRBV6-3, the J gene TRBJ1-2, with D unresolved. Germline CDR1 reads MNHEY; CDR2 reads SVGEGT. Trimming took off 3 bases at V and 7 bases at J, with 12 bases between the two ends. CDR3 length: 13 amino acids. As DNA, the CDR3 is TGTGCCAGCAGTTATGTGGGGAATGGTGGCTACACCTTC. It encodes CASSYVGNGGYTF.

This clone was detected once. This sequence joins TRBV5-1 and TRBJ1-1; 8 bases agree with TRBD1. V dropped 4 bases and J dropped 2; count of bases not matched to a gene: 7. The CDR3 extends over 15 amino acids. Germline V lookup: CDR1 SGHRS, CDR2 YFSETQ. CDR3 amino acids: CASSDGTGVNTEAFF. The CDR3 coding sequence is TGCGCCAGCAGCGACGGGACAGGCGTCAACACTGAAGCTTTCTTT.

This clone showed up just once. The rearrangement uses TRBV9 and TRBJ2-2, with D perhaps TRBD1 or TRBD2 (5 bases each). Germline CDR1 reads SGDLS; CDR2 reads YYNGEE. Between the trimmed V and J ends, which lost 4 bases and 6 bases, there was a span of 13 bases. There are 14 residues in the CDR3. The CDR3 nucleotides read TGTGCCAGCAGCAGGGACCGCCTATCCGGGGAGCTGTTTTTT. Protein sequence: CASSRDRLSGELFF. Full variable domain (rest looked up from reference TRBV9 and TRBJ2-2): DSGVTQTPKHLITATGQRVTLRCSPRSGDLSVYWYQQSLDQGLQFLIQYYNGEERAKGNILERFSAQQFPDLHSELNLSSLELGDSALYFCASSRDRLSGELFFGEGSRLTVL.

The chain employs TRBV6-5 and TRBJ1-4, with 7 bases identical to TRBD1. Germline CDR1 MNHEY, CDR2 SVGAGI. The CDR3 runs 14 residues. V dropped 4 bases and J dropped 8; count of bases not matched to a gene: 7. As DNA, the CDR3 is TGTGCCAGCAGTTCAGGGACAGTAGGAGAAAAACTGTTTTTT. It encodes CASSSGTVGEKLFF.

The chain is built from TRBV24-1 and TRBJ2-2, with D perhaps given as TRBD1 or TRBD2 (6 bases each). Trimming shortened V by 9 bases and J by 0 bases, and 13 bases separated the two germline ends. The germline CDR1 and CDR2 sequences are KGHDR and SFDVKD. This CDR3 is built from 15 residues. The CDR3 nucleotides are TGTGCCACCGGGGCAGGGGACTCGAACACCGGGGAGCTGTTTTTT. Encoded protein: CATGAGDSNTGELFF.

V is TRBV3-1 (or the pseudogene TRBV3-2) and J is TRBJ2-2; D unclear. Germline V lookup: CDR1 LGHDT, CDR2 YNNKEL (reference sequence). The CDR3 length is 15 residues. V was pared by 2 bases and J by 5 bases, with 12 bases between. The CDR3 spells CASSQRSVGTGELFF. The CDR3 DNA reads as TGTGCCAGCAGCCAAAGGAGCGTTGGGACCGGGGAGCTGTTTTTT.

The genes are TRBV4-1 and TRBJ2-3; the match to TRBD2 covers 12 bases. Germline CDR1 is MGHRA and CDR2 is YSYEKL. This CDR3 is built from 17 residues. Trimming at V came to 6 bases and at J to 2 bases, leaving 9 bases not matched to a gene. The CDR3 protein is CASRRDGLAGFTDTQYF. The DNA of the CDR3 is TGCGCCAGCAGGCGTGATGGACTAGCGGGGTTCACAGATACGCAGTATTTT.